What follows are 18 T cell receptor beta chains derived from one specimen sequenced in a study of shared clonotypes between healthy human individuals. Repertoires were generated with immunoSEQ multiplex PCR, while TCRdb's copy carries only in-frame clones and drops some. The table records approximately 2,000,000 clones, less than 95% of them present only once. The sequencing sample was made of naive CD4+ T cells from PBMCs. Subset described: CD45RA+ positively selected. These receptors were taken from a man younger than 35 in good health. Some clones in this sample may be carry-over from other donors' samples.

The J gene is TRBJ2-7, the V gene TRBV4-1, with 7 bases identical to TRBD1. The length of the CDR3 is 15 residues. Germline V CDR1 and CDR2: MGHRA, YSYEKL. The junction had 10 bases not matched to a gene; V was cut back by 4 bases and J by 4 bases. CDR3 in DNA: TGCGCCAGCAGCCCCCGTTCAGGGGGTATTTACGAGCAGTACTTC. It translates to CASSPRSGGIYEQYF.

The V call is TRBV30, the J call TRBJ1-1; D is ambiguous. Trimming cost V 3 bases and J 4 bases, with 9 bases left between them. CDR1 is GTSNPN and CDR2 is SVGIG in the germline V gene (reference sequence). The CDR3 contains 12 residues. The CDR3 region has the DNA TGTGCCTGGAGCCGACATTCCACTGAAGCTTTCTTT. Translation: CAWSRHSTEAFF.

This chain uses TRBV5-1 with TRBJ2-3; D possibly corresponds to TRBD2 (6 bases). In germline, CDR1 is SGHRS, CDR2 YFSETQ. With 4 bases removed from V and 1 base from J, the gap between germline ends came to 10 bases. The CDR3 consists of 14 residues. CDR3 nucleotides: TGCGCCAGCAGCCCGGGGGACCGCACAGATACGCAGTATTTT. Translated: CASSPGDRTDTQYF.

The chain links TRBV2 to TRBJ2-6; D call uncertain. The V end was cut by 1 base, the J end by 0 bases, with 7 bases between. Germline assignment: CDR1 SNHLY and CDR2 FYNNEI. The CDR3 is made up of 16 amino acids. The CDR3 nucleotides are TGTGCCAGCAGTGAAGAAGCGCCCTCTGGGGCCAACGTCCTGACTTTC. Translating it yields CASSEEAPSGANVLTF.

The chain couples TRBV21-1 to TRBJ2-3; the D segment call TRBD1 is taken from the table without a DNA check. TRBV21-1 is a recognized pseudogene. The length of the CDR3 is 18 residues. The CDR3 nucleotides read TGTGCCAGCAGCAAAGGTGGCCTCGACAGACCCCCCACAGATACGCAGTATTTT. Its protein is CASSKGGLDRPPTDTQYF.

The rearrangement joins TRBV25-1 to TRBJ2-7; 10 bases agree with TRBD2. Trimming cost V 10 bases and J 0 bases; bases outside gene matches: 3. Per germline, CDR1 MGHDK and CDR2 SYGVNS. This CDR3 comprises 13 residues. The CDR3 loop reads CATLAGSSYEQYF. For the CDR3, the DNA is TGTGCCACACTAGCGGGAAGCTCCTACGAGCAGTACTTC.

V and J are TRBV5-1 and TRBJ2-7, with TRBD2 matching 13 bases. The CDR3 has 15 amino acids. Germline V gene lookup returns CDR1 SGHRS and CDR2 YFSETQ. The J segment lost 6 bases and the V segment lost 4 bases, leaving 7 bases of the junction unmatched. The CDR3 DNA sequence: TGCGCCAGCAGCATGGGACTAGCGGGACGCAGCGAGCAGTACTTC. This sequence encodes CASSMGLAGRSEQYF.

This chain joins TRBV18 and TRBJ1-5, with a tentative D call TRBD1 (6 bases). Germline-derived CDR1 and CDR2 are KGHSH and LQKENI. The CDR3 contains 15 residues. Between the trimmed V and J ends, which lost 4 bases and 7 bases, there was a span of 17 bases. CDR3 residues: CASSLLQGPGQPQHF. CDR3 bases: TGTGCCAGCTCACTCCTACAGGGTCCGGGGCAGCCCCAGCATTTT.

This clone showed up just once. This chain joins TRBV10-3 and TRBJ2-5; 15 positions agree with TRBD2. The length of the CDR3 is 17 residues. Germline lookup yields CDR1 ENHRY and CDR2 SYGVKD. The J segment lost 4 bases and the V segment lost 10 bases, leaving 13 bases of the junction unmatched. In DNA form, the CDR3 reads TGTGCCACCCGGGACAGGGGACTAGCGGGAGGCGCAGAGACCCAGTACTTC. This translates into CATRDRGLAGGAETQYF.

The chain employs TRBV29-1 and TRBJ1-5, with D tentatively TRBD1 (5 bases). The germline CDR1 and CDR2 sequences are SQVTM and ANQGSEA. The CDR3 contains 15 residues. Trimming shortened V by 8 bases and J by 0 bases, and 17 bases separated the two germline ends. CDR3 sequence (DNA): TGCAGCCCTCGCCGAACAGGTGATAGCAATCAGCCCCAGCATTTT. Encoded protein: CSPRRTGDSNQPQHF.

The chain links TRBV5-1 to TRBJ2-1; D is perhaps TRBD2 (6 bases). Germline-derived CDR1 and CDR2 are SGHRS and YFSETQ. Trimming took 0 bases from V and 7 from J, leaving 8 bases between them. The CDR3 totals 13 residues. This chain's CDR3 is CASSLVAGNEQFF. The CDR3 DNA sequence: TGCGCCAGCAGCTTGGTTGCGGGGAATGAGCAGTTCTTC.

J is TRBJ2-7 and V is TRBV6-5; 8 bases line up with TRBD2. J lost 2 bases, V lost 10 bases, and 10 bases had no gene match. The CDR3 loop spans 14 amino acids. Germline CDR1 is MNHEY and CDR2 is SVGAGI. CDR3 nucleotide sequence: TGTGCCACCCGGGGGGGCAGGTCTACCTACGAGCAGTACTTC. This translates into CATRGGRSTYEQYF.

Comments on this clone: Different DNA sequences within this sample yield the same CDR3. CDR3 nucleotide sequence: TGTGCCAGTAGTATCGGACAGGGAGGGTCCTATGGCTACACCTTC. It encodes CASSIGQGGSYGYTF. The J gene is TRBJ1-2, the V gene TRBV19; 8 bases match TRBD1. The germline V gene encodes CDR1 LNHDA and CDR2 SQIVND (reference sequence). After removal of 3 bases from V and 4 bases from J, the junction contained 7 bases not matched to a gene. This CDR3 is 15 amino acids long.

This clone appeared once. The J gene is TRBJ2-3, the V gene TRBV7-6; 13 bases are a match to TRBD2. CDR1 and CDR2 from the germline V gene are SGHVS and FNYEAQ. V lost 2 bases to trimming and J lost 8 bases; unmatched junction nucleotides: 10. The CDR3 is 17 amino acids. The CDR3 region has the DNA TGTGCCAGCAGCTTATTGGGGGTCGGGACTAGCGGGATTACGCAGTATTTT. Translating it yields CASSLLGVGTSGITQYF.

The chain combines TRBV9 with TRBJ1-5, with D perhaps TRBD1 (6 bases). The germline V gene encodes CDR1 SGDLS and CDR2 YYNGEE. CDR3 length: 14 residues. With 2 bases removed from V and 5 bases from J, the gap between germline ends came to 11 bases. This CDR3 reads CASSVLPGDQPQHF. As DNA, the CDR3 is TGTGCCAGCAGCGTCCTTCCAGGGGATCAGCCCCAGCATTTT.

V and J are TRBV7-3 and TRBJ2-2, with 11 bases identical to TRBD2. There are 16 residues in the CDR3. The V segment lost 5 bases and the J segment 7 bases; nucleotides outside the gene matches: 9. The germline CDR1 and CDR2 sequences are SGHTA and FQGTGA. CDR3 nucleotide sequence: TGTGCCAGCAGCCCTACTAGCGGGAGTGTTGTCGGGGAGCTGTTTTTT. As protein: CASSPTSGSVVGELFF.

The V call is TRBV2, the J call TRBJ2-2; 9 bases line up with TRBD1. After removal of 9 bases from V and 4 bases from J, the junction contained 3 bases not matched to a gene. The CDR3 spans 13 residues. Germline CDR1 reads SNHLY; CDR2 reads FYNNEI. CDR3 amino acids: CARQGAGTGELFF. Here the CDR3 DNA reads TGTGCCAGACAGGGGGCGGGCACCGGGGAGCTGTTTTTT. The entire variable domain, with the rest obtained from reference TRBV2 and TRBJ2-2, is as follows: EPEVTQTPSHQVTQMGQEVILRCVPISNHLYFYWYRQILGQKVEFLVSFYNNEISEKSEIFDDQFSVERPDGSNFTLKIRSTKLEDSAMYFCARQGAGTGELFFGEGSRLTVL.

Details on this clone: The sample holds other DNA sequences that translate to the same CDR3. The gene calls are TRBV5-4 and TRBJ2-5, with 10 positions matching TRBD2. The length of the CDR3 is 15 residues. With V trimmed by 0 bases and J by 1 base, 0 bases remained unmatched. Germline V gene sequence: CDR1 SGHNT, CDR2 YYREEE (reference sequence). CDR3 region: CASSLGLAGQETQYF. As DNA, the CDR3 is TGTGCCAGCAGCTTGGGACTAGCGGGCCAAGAGACCCAGTACTTC.